A single sample gave rise to the 22 T cell receptor beta chains below, sequenced in a study of post-analysis software for immune sequencing data. Study observations and caveats: Comparison of patients with controls showed about 5 TRBV segments more frequent in patients, TRBV5-6, TRBV5-1 and TRBV20-1 among them.

For these TCRs, the target antigens are not known. Researchers reported that TCR beta cDNA libraries carried unique molecular identifiers. TCRdb used MiXCR to reprocess the PCR reads, holding one entry per CDR3 protein. The table lists 350,000 to 450,000 distinct CDR3 sequences, roughly 38% of them singletons. Sequences were obtained from blood. Source of these receptors: a girl aged 5 to 17 with multiple sclerosis.

This clonotype was seen ten or more times. The chain couples TRBV20-1 to TRBJ2-1; TRBD2 matches 7 bases. CDR3 length: 16 residues. The V and J ends lost 0 bases and 6 bases, in that order; junction bases with no gene match: 11. Germline-derived CDR1 and CDR2 are DFQATT and SNEGSKA (reference sequence). The CDR3 DNA follows: TGCAGTGCTAGAGACCCTAGACTAGCAGCCAGCAATGAGCAGTTCTTC. Protein: CSARDPRLAASNEQFF.

This clonotype came up a few times. The V and J genes are TRBV5-1 and TRBJ1-1; perhaps TRBD1 as D (5 bases). The germline gives CDR1 SGHRS, CDR2 YFSETQ. Trimming removed 7 bases at V and 2 bases at J, with 24 bases between. The CDR3 loop spans 17 amino acids. The CDR3 nucleotides are TGCGCCAGCCCCTCCTACGAAGGACACGATAAAAACACTGAAGCTTTCTTT. Residues: CASPSYEGHDKNTEAFF. Drawing the rest from reference TRBV5-1 and TRBJ1-1, the complete variable domain is KAGVTQTPRYLIKTRGQQVTLSCSPISGHRSVSWYQQTPGQGLQFLFEYFSETQRNKGNFPGRFSGRQFSNSRSEMNVSTLELGDSALYLCASPSYEGHDKNTEAFFGQGTRLTVV.

A few counts support this clonotype. The chain recombines TRBV29-1 with TRBJ1-1, with D tentatively TRBD1 (5 bases). There are 14 residues in the CDR3. Germline V gene lookup returns CDR1 SQVTM and CDR2 ANQGSEA. Trimming removed 6 bases from V and 5 bases from J, with 19 bases in between. The CDR3 nucleotides are TGCAGCGTAAACGATCAGGGAAGAGGGACTGAAGCTTTCTTT. Translating it yields CSVNDQGRGTEAFF.

CDR3 protein: CASSQPAGANVLTF. DNA of the CDR3: TGTGCCAGCAGCCAACCGGCCGGGGCCAACGTCCTGACTTTC. The genes are TRBV7-3 and TRBJ2-6; unclear D gene. V dropped 5 bases and J dropped 4 bases, with 9 bases sitting between them. CDR1 SGHTA and CDR2 FQGTGA come from the germline V gene. This CDR3 has 14 residues.

The chain links TRBV29-1 to TRBJ1-1; maybe TRBD1 (6 bases). The CDR3 runs to 12 residues. V was pared by 6 bases and J by 5 bases, with 13 bases between. The V gene's germline CDR1 is SQVTM and CDR2 ANQGSEA. In nucleotides, the CDR3 is TGCAGCGTGAGGGAGGGGGGGACTGAAGCTTTCTTT. Its translation is CSVREGGTEAFF.

This clonotype appeared a few times. The rearrangement uses TRBV5-5 and TRBJ2-5; D possibly corresponds to TRBD2 (6 bases). Germline CDR1 reads SGHKS; CDR2 reads YYEKEE (reference sequence). This CDR3 has 16 amino acids. V dropped 4 bases and J dropped 2 bases, with 18 bases sitting between them. In DNA, the CDR3 is TGTGCCAGCAGCGTCGGGACTGGGGCGGCTCAAGAGACCCAGTACTTC. This codes for CASSVGTGAAQETQYF.

The J gene is TRBJ2-3, the V gene TRBV7-3; D is possibly TRBD2 (6 bases). Trimming left V 5 bases short and J 0 bases short, with 15 bases between. This CDR3 has 16 residues. CDR1 and CDR2 (germline): SGHTA, FQGTGA. CDR3 DNA: TGTGCCAGCAGCCGCGGGGACTGGTATAGCACAGATACGCAGTATTTT. Protein product: CASSRGDWYSTDTQYF.

This chain joins TRBV20-1 and TRBJ1-2, with TRBD1 matching 7 bases. V was clipped by 7 bases and J by 2 bases; unmatched bases: 10. This CDR3 is built from 14 residues. Germline lookup yields CDR1 DFQATT and CDR2 SNEGSKA (reference sequence). The DNA of the CDR3 is TGCAGTGTGGACCCGACAGGGACAAACTATGGCTACACCTTC. Its translation is CSVDPTGTNYGYTF.

The V call is TRBV5-6, the J call TRBJ1-1; perhaps TRBD1 as D (5 bases). The CDR3 is made up of 15 amino acids. Trimming took 3 bases from V and 1 from J, leaving 13 bases between them. Germline V CDR1 and CDR2: SGHDT, YYEEEE. CDR3 amino acids: CASSSPDGTNTEAFF. The DNA of the CDR3 is TGTGCCAGCAGCTCACCCGACGGGACGAACACTGAAGCTTTCTTT.

The V and J genes are TRBV2 and TRBJ2-7, with 7 bases lining up with TRBD1. The ends lost 10 bases at V and 6 bases at J; junction bases unmatched: 12. Germline V gene lookup returns CDR1 SNHLY and CDR2 FYNNEI. The CDR3 totals 13 residues. The DNA for the CDR3 is TGTGCCACCGGCACTCAAGGGGGCGGCGAGCAGTACGTC. Translating it yields CATGTQGGGEQYV.

The gene calls are TRBV4-1 and TRBJ1-5; 7 bases align to TRBD1. CDR1 is MGHRA, CDR2 YSYEKL, per germline. V shed 2 bases and J 3 bases; nucleotides not matched to a gene: 10. The CDR3 runs to 17 residues. The CDR3 spells CASSQIGGGTDNQPQHF. CDR3 DNA sequence: TGCGCCAGCAGCCAAATTGGGGGAGGGACAGACAATCAGCCCCAGCATTTT.

Comments on this clonotype: Its ends do not fully match the called genes, so a read error is possible. The V gene is TRBV5-1, the J gene TRBJ1-2; D uncertain. CDR1 is SGHRS, CDR2 YFSETQ, per germline. The CDR3 has 14 amino acids. In DNA, the CDR3 is TGCGCCAGCAGCTCCGACGTGGACGGAGATGGCTGCACCTTC. The encoded protein is CASSSDVDGDGCTF.

The chain carries TRBV7-6 and TRBJ2-3; TRBD1 agrees at 7 bases. This CDR3 contains 14 residues. Germline CDR1 and CDR2: SGHVS and FNYEAQ. V was clipped by 5 bases and J by 2 bases; unmatched bases: 4. The CDR3 DNA reads as TGTGCCAGCAGCCGGACAGGCCTCACAGATACGCAGTATTTT. Its protein product is CASSRTGLTDTQYF.

This clonotype was recorded a few times. This rearrangement joins TRBV1 to TRBJ2-7; TRBD2 reflects the table's D call only, with no check against the DNA. TRBV1 counts as a pseudogene. The CDR3 is 14 residues long. The CDR3 bases are TGCACCAGCAGCCCGGGGACCAGAGACCACGAGCAGTACTTC. Translation gives CTSSPGTRDHEQYF.

The genes are TRBV10-1 and TRBJ2-1; D is possibly TRBD2 (7 bases). The germline V and J ends were trimmed by 3 bases and 5 bases, with 14 bases remaining between them. Germline V gene sequence: CDR1 WNHNN, CDR2 SYGVQD (reference sequence). This CDR3 spans 15 amino acids. CDR3 coding DNA: TGCGCCAGCAGTGACCGGGGGGCCGACGACAATGAGCAGTTCTTC. It specifies CASSDRGADDNEQFF.

The chain links TRBV4-2 to TRBJ2-3; maybe TRBD2 (7 bases). Per germline, CDR1 LGHNA and CDR2 YNFKEQ. The CDR3 totals 16 residues. Trimming left V 0 bases short and J 1 base short, with 11 bases between. CDR3 protein: CASSQDPGGGTDTQYF. The CDR3 coding sequence is TGTGCCAGCAGCCAAGATCCGGGGGGCGGCACAGATACGCAGTATTTT.

This clonotype has more than one count but fewer than ten. The J gene is TRBJ2-1, the V gene TRBV6-5; D perhaps matches TRBD2 (6 bases). From germline, CDR1 is MNHEY and CDR2 SVGAGI. V dropped 8 bases and J dropped 6 bases, with 20 bases sitting between them. The CDR3 has 15 amino acids. In nucleotides, the CDR3 is TGTGCCAGCCAATCCGCCGGGGGAGCGGGCAATGAGCAGTTCTTC. Amino acid sequence: CASQSAGGAGNEQFF.

This clonotype was counted between two and nine times. The chain couples TRBV5-1 to TRBJ1-2; 8 bases map to TRBD1. The junction had 3 bases not matched to a gene; V was cut back by 1 base and J by 4 bases. The CDR3 covers 14 residues. CDR1 and CDR2 from the germline V gene are SGHRS and YFSETQ. CDR3 nucleotide sequence: TGCGCCAGCAGCTTGAGGACAGGGACCTATGGCTACACCTTC. Its translation is CASSLRTGTYGYTF. Full variable domain (outside the CDR3, taken from reference TRBV5-1 and TRBJ1-2): KAGVTQTPRYLIKTRGQQVTLSCSPISGHRSVSWYQQTPGQGLQFLFEYFSETQRNKGNFPGRFSGRQFSNSRSEMNVSTLELGDSALYLCASSLRTGTYGYTFGSGTRLTVV.

This clonotype came up a few times. V and J are TRBV28 and TRBJ1-2; no clear D gene. CDR3 length: 14 amino acids. The germline CDR1 and CDR2 sequences are MDHEN and SYDVKM. Trimming shortened V by 2 bases and J by 2 bases, and 9 bases separated the two germline ends. The CDR3 DNA follows: TGTGCCAGCAGTTTACGGACTCAGAACTATGGCTACACCTTC. It encodes CASSLRTQNYGYTF.

This rearrangement joins TRBV5-1 to TRBJ1-6; 9 nucleotides match TRBD1. This CDR3 contains 14 residues. V gave up 4 bases and J gave up 8 bases; unmatched junction bases: 4. Per germline, CDR1 SGHRS and CDR2 YFSETQ. CDR3 in amino acids: CASSVGQGYSPLHF. The CDR3 region has the DNA TGCGCCAGCAGCGTAGGACAGGGGTATTCACCCCTCCACTTT.

The rearrangement joins TRBV29-1 to TRBJ1-2; D may be TRBD1 (5 bases). This CDR3 region has 15 residues. The germline V gene has CDR1 SQVTM and CDR2 ANQGSEA. V shed 0 bases and J shed 3 bases, with 14 bases lying between them. This CDR3 reads CSVEDRGRVDYGYTF. CDR3 coding DNA: TGCAGCGTTGAAGATCGTGGCAGGGTCGACTATGGCTACACCTTC. Combining the CDR3 with reference TRBV29-1 and TRBJ1-2 gives the whole variable domain SAVISQKPSRDICQRGTSLTIQCQVDSQVTMMFWYRQQPGQSLTLIATANQGSEATYESGFVIDKFPISRPNLTFSTLTVSNMSPEDSSIYLCSVEDRGRVDYGYTFGSGTRLTVV.

The chain joins TRBV4-3 to TRBJ1-1; no clear D gene. The V gene lost 1 base and the J gene lost 2 bases, with 11 bases spanning the gap. CDR1 is LGHNA, CDR2 YSLEER, per germline. The CDR3 length is 15 residues. CDR3 sequence: CASSQAWTLNTEAFF. The CDR3 nucleotides are TGCGCCAGCAGCCAAGCATGGACCCTTAACACTGAAGCTTTCTTT.